This T cell receptor (beta chain) was recovered during a study of cytotoxic CD8 clonotypes in ibrutinib-treated CLL. Looking at the study overall: Responses: around 24 partial, 2 complete; after median approximately 67 months, about 15 stayed remitted, some twelve progressed.

The V end lost 0 bases, the J end lost 9 bases, and 11 bases lay between the germline ends. Per germline, CDR1 LNHNV and CDR2 YYDKDF (reference sequence). There are 13 residues in the CDR3. The repertoire was sequenced with immunoSEQ multiplex PCR; TCRdb's copy has only in-frame clones and lacks some. The sample consists of over 95,000 clones, 58% of them appearing once. J is TRBJ1-1 and V is TRBV15; no reliable D call. The sequencing used PBMCs, collected after 24 months of ibrutinib treatment. This clonotype was obtained from a human donor with chronic lymphocytic leukemia. Here the CDR3 DNA reads TGTGCCACCAGCAGAGAATTGTCTCGGCAAGCTTTCTTT. Its protein product is CATSRELSRQAFF. The whole variable domain, remainder taken from reference TRBV15 and TRBJ1-1, is DAMVIQNPRYQVTQFGKPVTLSCSQTLNHNVMYWYQQKSSQAPKLLFHYYDKDFNNEADTPDNFQSRRPNTSFCFLDIRSPGLGDTAMYLCATSRELSRQAFFGQGTRLTVV.